Sequencing of this T cell receptor (beta chain) was carried out in a study of blood T cell repertoires in COVID-19. TCRdb's table, derived via immunoSEQ multiplex PCR, lists solely in-frame clones and lacks some. The data hold about 400,000 clones, with nearly 90% observed a single time. Germline V lookup: CDR1 MNHEY, CDR2 SVGAGI. The CDR3 has 15 amino acids. Trimming took off 7 bases at V and 8 bases at J, with 23 bases between the two ends. Individuals aged roughly 18 to 95 years were recruited from fewer than 25 US areas. Participant-given clinical history determined each cohort assignment. Sequencing was carried out using PBMCs or T cells enriched from blood (not recorded which). The source is a woman aged 40 to 50 with acute COVID-19. This sequence joins TRBV6-5 and TRBJ1-1, with no clear D. The CDR3 sequence: CASTLGGLRASEAFF. The CDR3 nucleotides read TGTGCCAGCACGTTGGGCGGGTTGCGGGCCTCAGAAGCTTTCTTT.